The 14 T cell receptor beta chains presented below share a single source sample, sequenced in a study of T cells in Graves' hyperthyroidism and ophthalmopathy. RNA transcripts served as the template for amplifying TCR beta CDR3 regions. The HTBI primer set served for first-round RT-PCR of the TCR CDR3. TCRdb reanalysed the multiplex PCR reads using MiXCR and keeps one entry per CDR3 protein. Counted here are roughly 100,000 distinct CDR3 sequences, 35% to 45% occurring once; the ten biggest clones make up around 9.6%. The sequenced material came from peripheral blood or thyroid tissue (not recorded which). Source of these receptors: a young woman with Graves' hyperthyroidism.

The V gene is TRBV2, the J gene TRBJ1-2; D call uncertain. CDR3 length: 12 amino acids. V lost 8 bases, J lost 3 bases, and 10 bases lay in between. Germline lookup yields CDR1 SNHLY and CDR2 FYNNEI. The CDR3 sequence is CASLGGDYGYTF. CDR3 DNA sequence: TGTGCCAGCTTAGGTGGGGACTATGGCTACACCTTC.

The table lists this clonotype with many counts. The CDR3 DNA reads as TGTGCCTGGAGGTCGAGAGTTGCAAACGAAGCTTTCTTT. This gives the protein CAWRSRVANEAFF. This chain links TRBV30 with TRBJ1-1; the D is unclear. The germline V gene has CDR1 GTSNPN and CDR2 SVGIG (reference sequence). The V and J ends lost 3 bases and 8 bases respectively, with 16 bases between them. The CDR3 is 13 residues long.

J is TRBJ2-6 and V is TRBV20-1; 7 bases are shared with TRBD1. Germline CDR1 reads DFQATT; CDR2 reads SNEGSKA (reference sequence). This CDR3 comprises 13 residues. Germline trimming cut 4 bases from V and 11 bases from J; bases unmatched to any gene: 8. Here the CDR3 DNA reads TGCAGTGCTACCTTCGACAGGGTCTACGTCCTGACTTTC. Residues: CSATFDRVYVLTF.

This clonotype was seen ten or more times. The V and J genes are TRBV2 and TRBJ1-1; D is unclear. This CDR3 is 13 amino acids long. CDR1 SNHLY and CDR2 FYNNEI come from the germline V gene. V was pared by 3 bases and J by 7 bases, with 12 bases between. As DNA, the CDR3 is TGTGCCAGCAGTGATGGACCCGGAGGTGAAGCTTTCTTT. Its translation is CASSDGPGGEAFF.

The J gene is TRBJ1-1, the V gene TRBV27, with TRBD1 matching 8 bases. Germline V lookup: CDR1 MNHEY, CDR2 SMNVEV (reference sequence). V was pared by 4 bases and J by 4 bases, with 5 bases of the junction left unmatched. This CDR3 spans 14 amino acids. The CDR3 loop reads CASSWAGGLTEAFF. CDR3 coding DNA: TGTGCCAGCAGTTGGGCAGGGGGCCTCACTGAAGCTTTCTTT.

Relative to its sample, this clonotype is medium-sized (0.01 to 0.1%). The V gene is TRBV20-1, the J gene TRBJ2-7; D remains unclear. With 6 bases removed from V and 6 bases from J, the gap between germline ends came to 12 bases. This CDR3 spans 11 amino acids. Germline CDR1 reads DFQATT; CDR2 reads SNEGSKA (reference sequence). The DNA of the CDR3 is TGCAGTGCCGCCGACCTATCCGAGCAGTACTTC. Its translation: CSAADLSEQYF.

The chain couples TRBV4-1 to TRBJ2-7; D not resolved. This CDR3 region has 15 residues. Germline V lookup: CDR1 MGHRA, CDR2 YSYEKL. V was cut by 1 base and J by 0 bases, with 10 bases left in between. As DNA, the CDR3 is TGCGCCAGCAGCCAAGCTGGGATCAGCTCCTACGAGCAGTACTTC. This encodes CASSQAGISSYEQYF.

Ten or more counts support this clonotype. The chain employs TRBV7-9 and TRBJ1-4, with a possible D match to TRBD1 (6 bases). V lost 2 bases, J lost 5 bases, and 9 bases lay in between. The germline gives CDR1 SEHNR, CDR2 FQNEAQ (reference sequence). The CDR3 loop spans 14 amino acids. In DNA, the CDR3 is TGTGCCAGCAGCTTATCAGGGGAGAATGAAAAACTGTTTTTT. Its protein product is CASSLSGENEKLFF.

Many counts were recorded for this clonotype. The chain couples TRBV4-1 to TRBJ1-4; TRBD1 aligns across 8 bases. Germline V lookup: CDR1 MGHRA, CDR2 YSYEKL. V trimming: 4 bases; J trimming: 6 bases; junction bases outside the gene matches: 10. The CDR3 is 16 residues long. The CDR3, as DNA: TGCGCCAGCAGCCGTATACCCGGGACAGGAGATGAAAAACTGTTTTTT. It specifies CASSRIPGTGDEKLFF.

The sample holds many counts of this clonotype. V is TRBV7-2 and J is TRBJ2-5, with TRBD1 matching over 7 bases. Trimming cost V 4 bases and J 0 bases; bases outside gene matches: 8. The CDR3 contains 16 residues. Germline V gives CDR1 SGHTA, CDR2 FQGNSA. The CDR3: CASSSAGTANQETQYF. Written as DNA, the CDR3 is TGTGCCAGCAGCTCCGCCGGGACAGCTAACCAAGAGACCCAGTACTTC.

This clonotype was found a few times. The junction shows a germline mismatch at one end, possibly a read error. The gene calls are TRBV12-3 or TRBV12-4 and TRBJ2-3; D is possibly TRBD2 (6 bases). CDR3 length: 15 residues. The CDR3 coding sequence is TGTGCCGGCAGTTTTGAGGGAGGAGACACAGATACGCAGTATTTT. It specifies CAGSFEGGDTDTQYF.

Turning to this clonotype: A clone one base away is much larger, so this may be a read error. This chain links TRBV10-3 with TRBJ1-6, with D possibly matching TRBD1 (5 bases). This CDR3 contains 14 residues. The V end was cut by 5 bases, the J end by 9 bases, with 14 bases between. The germline V gene encodes CDR1 ENHRY and CDR2 SYGVKD. The CDR3 nucleotides are TGTGCCATCAGTTTAGTCGGGGCGGGTTCACCCCTCCACTTT. Translation: CAISLVGAGSPLHF.

The chain is built from TRBV7-2 and TRBJ2-2; the match to TRBD1 covers 7 bases. V was pared by 1 base and J by 1 base, with 0 bases of the junction left unmatched. The CDR3 length is 15 residues. Germline CDR1 and CDR2: SGHTA and FQGNSA. CDR3 in DNA: TGTGCCAGCAGCTTAGACAGGGGGAACACCGGGGAGCTGTTTTTT. Protein: CASSLDRGNTGELFF.

This clonotype has at least ten counts. V is TRBV12-3 or TRBV12-4 and J is TRBJ1-5; a weak D match, TRBD1 (5 bases). The CDR3 totals 15 residues. Trimming removed 2 bases at V and 6 bases at J, with 14 bases between. The CDR3 sequence: CASSLLRGVGQPQHF. The CDR3 DNA reads as TGTGCCAGCAGTTTATTGAGAGGGGTGGGTCAGCCCCAGCATTTT.